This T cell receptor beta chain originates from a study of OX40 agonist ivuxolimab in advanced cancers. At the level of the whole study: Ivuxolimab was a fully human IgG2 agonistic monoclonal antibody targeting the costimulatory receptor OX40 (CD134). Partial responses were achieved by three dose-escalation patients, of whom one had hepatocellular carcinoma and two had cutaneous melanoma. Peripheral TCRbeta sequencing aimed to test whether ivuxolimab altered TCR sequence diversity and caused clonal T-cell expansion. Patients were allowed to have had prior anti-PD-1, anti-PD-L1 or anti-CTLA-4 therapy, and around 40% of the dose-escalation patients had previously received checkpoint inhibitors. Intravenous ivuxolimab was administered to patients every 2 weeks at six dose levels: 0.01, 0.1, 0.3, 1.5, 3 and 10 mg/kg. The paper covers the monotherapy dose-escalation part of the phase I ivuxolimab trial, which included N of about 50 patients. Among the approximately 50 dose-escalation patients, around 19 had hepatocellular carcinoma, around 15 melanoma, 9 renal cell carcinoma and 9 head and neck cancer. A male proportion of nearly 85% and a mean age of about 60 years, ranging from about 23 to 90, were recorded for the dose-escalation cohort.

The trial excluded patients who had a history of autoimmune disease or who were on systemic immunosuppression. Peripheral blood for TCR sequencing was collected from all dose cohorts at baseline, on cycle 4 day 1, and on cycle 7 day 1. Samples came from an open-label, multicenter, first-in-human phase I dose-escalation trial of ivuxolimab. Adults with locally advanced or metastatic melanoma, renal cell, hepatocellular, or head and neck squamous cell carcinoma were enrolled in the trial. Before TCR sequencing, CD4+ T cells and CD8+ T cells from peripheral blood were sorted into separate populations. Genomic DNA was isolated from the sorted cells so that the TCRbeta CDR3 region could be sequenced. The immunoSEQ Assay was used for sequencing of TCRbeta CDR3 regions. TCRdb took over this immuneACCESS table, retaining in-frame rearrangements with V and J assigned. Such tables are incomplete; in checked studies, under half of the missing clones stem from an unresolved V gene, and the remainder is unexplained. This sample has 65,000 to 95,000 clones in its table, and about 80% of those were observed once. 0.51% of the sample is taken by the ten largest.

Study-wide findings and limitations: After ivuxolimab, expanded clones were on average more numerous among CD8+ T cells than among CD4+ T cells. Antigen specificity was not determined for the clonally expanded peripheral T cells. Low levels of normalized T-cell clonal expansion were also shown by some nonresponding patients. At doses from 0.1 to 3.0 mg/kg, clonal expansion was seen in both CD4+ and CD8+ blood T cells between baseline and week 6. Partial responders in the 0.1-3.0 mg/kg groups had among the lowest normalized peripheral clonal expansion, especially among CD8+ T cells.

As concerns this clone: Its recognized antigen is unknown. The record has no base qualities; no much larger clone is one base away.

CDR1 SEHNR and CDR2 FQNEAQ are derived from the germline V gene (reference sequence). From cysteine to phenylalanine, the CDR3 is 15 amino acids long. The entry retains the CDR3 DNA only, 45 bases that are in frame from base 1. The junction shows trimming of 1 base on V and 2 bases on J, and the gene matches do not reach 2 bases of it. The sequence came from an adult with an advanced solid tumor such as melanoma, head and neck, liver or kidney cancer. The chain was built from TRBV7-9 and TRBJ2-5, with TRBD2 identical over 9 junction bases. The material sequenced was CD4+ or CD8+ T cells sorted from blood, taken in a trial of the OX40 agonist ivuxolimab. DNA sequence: TGTGCCAGCAGCTTAGGCGGGGGGGTTCAAGAGACCCAGTACTTC. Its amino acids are CASSLGGGVQETQYF.